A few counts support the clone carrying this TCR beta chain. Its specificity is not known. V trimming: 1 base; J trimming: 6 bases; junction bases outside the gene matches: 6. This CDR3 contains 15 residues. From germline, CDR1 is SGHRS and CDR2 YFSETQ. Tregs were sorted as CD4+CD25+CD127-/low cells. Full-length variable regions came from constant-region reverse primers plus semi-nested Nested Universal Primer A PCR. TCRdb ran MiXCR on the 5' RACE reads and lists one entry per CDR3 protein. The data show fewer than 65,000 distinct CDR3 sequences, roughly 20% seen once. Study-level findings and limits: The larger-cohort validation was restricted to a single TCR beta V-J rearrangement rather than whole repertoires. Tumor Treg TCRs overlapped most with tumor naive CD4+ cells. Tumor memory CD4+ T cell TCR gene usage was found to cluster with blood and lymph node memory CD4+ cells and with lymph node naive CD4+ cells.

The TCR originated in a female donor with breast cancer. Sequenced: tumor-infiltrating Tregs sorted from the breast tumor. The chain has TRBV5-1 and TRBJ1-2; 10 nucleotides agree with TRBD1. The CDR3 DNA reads TGCGCCAGCAGCTTGCGGACAGGGGGGAAGGATGGCTACACCTTC. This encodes CASSLRTGGKDGYTF. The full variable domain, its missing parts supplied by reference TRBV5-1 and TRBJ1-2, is KAGVTQTPRYLIKTRGQQVTLSCSPISGHRSVSWYQQTPGQGLQFLFEYFSETQRNKGNFPGRFSGRQFSNSRSEMNVSTLELGDSALYLCASSLRTGGKDGYTFGSGTRLTVV.